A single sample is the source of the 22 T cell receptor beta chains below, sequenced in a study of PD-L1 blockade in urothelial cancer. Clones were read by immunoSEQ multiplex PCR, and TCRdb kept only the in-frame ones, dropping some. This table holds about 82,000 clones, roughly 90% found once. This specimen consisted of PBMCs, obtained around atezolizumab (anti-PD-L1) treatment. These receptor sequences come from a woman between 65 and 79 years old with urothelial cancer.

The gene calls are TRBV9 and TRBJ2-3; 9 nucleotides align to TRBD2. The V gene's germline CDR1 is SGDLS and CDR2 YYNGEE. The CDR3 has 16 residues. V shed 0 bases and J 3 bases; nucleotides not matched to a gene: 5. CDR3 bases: TGTGCCAGCAGCGTAGGTATAGCGGGAGATACAGATACGCAGTATTTT. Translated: CASSVGIAGDTDTQYF.

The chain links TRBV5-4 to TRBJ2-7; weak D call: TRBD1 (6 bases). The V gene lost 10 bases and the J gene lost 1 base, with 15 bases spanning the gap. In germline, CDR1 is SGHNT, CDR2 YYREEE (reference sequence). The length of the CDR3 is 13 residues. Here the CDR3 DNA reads TGTGCCGTGGGGGCAGGCCTATCCTACGAGCAGTACTTC. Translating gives CAVGAGLSYEQYF.

The CDR3 region has the DNA TGTGCCAGCACTTCCGGGTCTACACGGACTGAAGCTTTCTTT. Amino acid sequence: CASTSGSTRTEAFF. J is TRBJ1-1 and V is TRBV6-1, with D hard to call. The CDR3 is 14 residues long. Per germline, CDR1 MNHNS and CDR2 SASEGT. Deletions cut 7 bases from V and 5 bases from J, with 17 bases between.

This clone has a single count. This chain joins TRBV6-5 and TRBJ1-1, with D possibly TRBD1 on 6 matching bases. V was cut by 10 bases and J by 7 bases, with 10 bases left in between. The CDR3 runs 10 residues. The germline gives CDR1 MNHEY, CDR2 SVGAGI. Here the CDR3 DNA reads TGTGCCACCCAACAGGGTGAAGCTTTCTTT. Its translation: CATQQGEAFF.

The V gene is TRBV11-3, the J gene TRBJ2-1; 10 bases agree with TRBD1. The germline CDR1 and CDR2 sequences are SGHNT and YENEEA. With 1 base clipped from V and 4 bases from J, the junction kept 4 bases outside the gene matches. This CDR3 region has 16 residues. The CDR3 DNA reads TGTGCCAGCAGCTTAGGGGGACAGGGGCAGTACAATGAGCAGTTCTTC. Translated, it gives CASSLGGQGQYNEQFF.

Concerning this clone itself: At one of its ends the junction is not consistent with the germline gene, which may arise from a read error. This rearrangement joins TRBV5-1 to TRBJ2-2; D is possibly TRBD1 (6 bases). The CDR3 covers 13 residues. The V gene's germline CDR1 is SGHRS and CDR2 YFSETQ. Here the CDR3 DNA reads TGCGCCAGCACCTTGCAGGGGTCCGGGGAGCTGTTTTTT. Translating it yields CASTLQGSGELFF.

This CDR3 is CASSLRGPTGGYGYTF. In DNA form, the CDR3 reads TGTGCCAGCAGCTTAAGGGGCCCCACAGGGGGCTATGGCTACACCTTC. The chain carries TRBV7-2 and TRBJ1-2, with 8 positions matching TRBD1. V was pared by 2 bases and J by 4 bases, with 9 bases of the junction left unmatched. Germline CDR1 reads SGHTA; CDR2 reads FQGNSA. CDR3 size: 16 residues.

CDR3 region: CASGRSRIVTLHF. In nucleotides, the CDR3 is TGTGCCAGCGGAAGGAGCCGAATCGTAACCCTCCACTTT. The gene calls are TRBV6-5 and TRBJ1-6, with D unclear. The ends were cut back, 8 bases at V and 14 bases at J, with 19 bases in the middle. The CDR3 spans 13 residues. CDR1 is MNHEY, CDR2 SVGAGI, per germline.

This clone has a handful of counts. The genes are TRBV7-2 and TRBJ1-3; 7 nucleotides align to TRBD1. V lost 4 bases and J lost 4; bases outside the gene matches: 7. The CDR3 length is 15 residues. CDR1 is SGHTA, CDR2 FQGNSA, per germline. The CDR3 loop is CASSSQGVEGNTIYF. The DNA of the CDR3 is TGTGCCAGCAGCTCTCAGGGGGTTGAGGGAAACACCATATATTTT.

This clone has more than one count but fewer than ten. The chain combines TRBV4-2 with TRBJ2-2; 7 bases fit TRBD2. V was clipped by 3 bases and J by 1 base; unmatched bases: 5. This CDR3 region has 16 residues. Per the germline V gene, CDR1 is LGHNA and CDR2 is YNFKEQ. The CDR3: CASSHESSGNTGELFF. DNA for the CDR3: TGTGCCAGCAGCCACGAGTCTAGCGGGAACACCGGGGAGCTGTTTTTT.

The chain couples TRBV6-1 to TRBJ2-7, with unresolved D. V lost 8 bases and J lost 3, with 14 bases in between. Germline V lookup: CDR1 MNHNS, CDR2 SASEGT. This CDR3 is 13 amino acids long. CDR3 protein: CASLKALNYEQYF. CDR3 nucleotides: TGTGCCAGCCTCAAAGCCCTAAACTACGAGCAGTACTTC.

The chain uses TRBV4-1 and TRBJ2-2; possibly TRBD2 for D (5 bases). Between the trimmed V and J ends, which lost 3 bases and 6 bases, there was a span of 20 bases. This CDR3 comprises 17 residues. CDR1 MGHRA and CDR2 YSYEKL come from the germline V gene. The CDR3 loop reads CASSQTPLSLGAGELFF. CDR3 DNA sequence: TGCGCCAGCAGCCAGACGCCCTTGTCCCTCGGGGCCGGGGAGCTGTTTTTT.

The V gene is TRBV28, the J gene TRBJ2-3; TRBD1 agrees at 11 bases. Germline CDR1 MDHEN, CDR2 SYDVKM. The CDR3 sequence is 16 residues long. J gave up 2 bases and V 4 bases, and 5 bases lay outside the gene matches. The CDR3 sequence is CASSSGTGGFTDTQYF. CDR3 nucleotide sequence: TGTGCCAGCAGTTCTGGGACAGGGGGTTTCACAGATACGCAGTATTTT.

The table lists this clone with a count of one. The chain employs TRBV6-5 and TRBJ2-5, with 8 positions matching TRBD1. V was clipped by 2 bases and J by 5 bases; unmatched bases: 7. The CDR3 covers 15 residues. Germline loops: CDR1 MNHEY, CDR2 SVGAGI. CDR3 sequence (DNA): TGTGCCAGCAGTTACCAGGGGGCCTCTACGGAGACCCAGTACTTC. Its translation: CASSYQGASTETQYF.

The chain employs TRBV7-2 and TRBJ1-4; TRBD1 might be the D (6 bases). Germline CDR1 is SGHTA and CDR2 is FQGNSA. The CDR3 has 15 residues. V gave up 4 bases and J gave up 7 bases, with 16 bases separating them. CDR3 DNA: TGTGCCAGCAGCTCAGGGGTAGGAAGAATTGAAAAACTGTTTTTT. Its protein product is CASSSGVGRIEKLFF.

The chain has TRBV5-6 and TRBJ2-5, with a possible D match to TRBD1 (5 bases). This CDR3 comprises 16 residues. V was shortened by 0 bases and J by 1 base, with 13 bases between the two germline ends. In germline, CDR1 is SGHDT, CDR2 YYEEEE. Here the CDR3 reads CASSLGWGAPQETQYF. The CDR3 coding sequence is TGTGCCAGCAGCTTGGGATGGGGCGCCCCCCAAGAGACCCAGTACTTC. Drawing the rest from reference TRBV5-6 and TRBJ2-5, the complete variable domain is DAGVTQSPTHLIKTRGQQVTLRCSPKSGHDTVSWYQQALGQGPQFIFQYYEEEERQRGNFPDRFSGHQFPNYSSELNVNALLLGDSALYLCASSLGWGAPQETQYFGPGTRLLVL.

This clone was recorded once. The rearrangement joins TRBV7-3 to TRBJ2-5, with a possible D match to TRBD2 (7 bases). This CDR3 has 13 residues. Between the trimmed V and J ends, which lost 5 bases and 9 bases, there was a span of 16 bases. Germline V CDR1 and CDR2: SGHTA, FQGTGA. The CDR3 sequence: CASSPQGGGSQYF. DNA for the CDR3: TGTGCCAGCAGCCCCCAGGGAGGGGGGTCCCAGTACTTC.

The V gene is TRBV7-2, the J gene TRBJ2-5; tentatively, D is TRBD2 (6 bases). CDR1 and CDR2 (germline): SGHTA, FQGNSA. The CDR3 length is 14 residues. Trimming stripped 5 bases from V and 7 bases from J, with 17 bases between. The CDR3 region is CASSNIVLAATQYF. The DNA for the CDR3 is TGTGCCAGCAGCAACATCGTACTAGCTGCGACCCAGTACTTC.

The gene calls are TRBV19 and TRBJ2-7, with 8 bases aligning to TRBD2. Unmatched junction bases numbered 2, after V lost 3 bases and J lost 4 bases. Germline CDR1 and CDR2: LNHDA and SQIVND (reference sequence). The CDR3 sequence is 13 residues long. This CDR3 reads CASSIGTSYEQYF. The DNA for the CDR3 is TGTGCCAGTAGTATCGGGACTAGTTACGAGCAGTACTTC.

CDR3 nucleotides: TGTGCCAGTAGTGGGGTAGCGGGGGTCTTAGCAGATACGCAGTATTTT. Translating gives CASSGVAGVLADTQYF. The chain combines TRBV19 with TRBJ2-3, with 9 bases fitting TRBD2. The J segment lost 4 bases and the V segment lost 5 bases, leaving 10 bases of the junction unmatched. The CDR3 extends over 16 amino acids. Germline values: CDR1 LNHDA, CDR2 SQIVND (reference sequence). The full variable domain, rest sourced from reference TRBV19 and TRBJ2-3, is DGGITQSPKYLFRKEGQNVTLSCEQNLNHDAMYWYRQDPGQGLRLIYYSQIVNDFQKGDIAEGYSVSREKKESFPLTVTSAQKNPTAFYLCASSGVAGVLADTQYFGPGTRLTVL.

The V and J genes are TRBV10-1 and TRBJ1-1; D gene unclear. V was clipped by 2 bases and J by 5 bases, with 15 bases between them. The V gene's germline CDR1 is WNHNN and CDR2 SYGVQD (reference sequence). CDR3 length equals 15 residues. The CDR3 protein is CASSESGRLRTEAFF. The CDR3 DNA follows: TGCGCCAGCAGTGAGAGTGGCAGGTTAAGGACTGAAGCTTTCTTT.

CDR3 sequence reads: CASSYSTSGVTDTQYF. CDR3 DNA: TGTGCCAGCAGTTACTCGACTAGCGGGGTGACAGATACGCAGTATTTT. This sequence joins TRBV6-5 and TRBJ2-3; 11 bases line up with TRBD2. The germline V gene encodes CDR1 MNHEY and CDR2 SVGAGI. CDR3 size: 16 residues. J gave up 3 bases and V 0 bases, and 2 bases lay outside the gene matches.